The present entry profiles one T cell receptor beta chain with its context. These data are taken from a study of control samples from healthy donors and cancer patients. Method: immunoSEQ multiplex PCR; TCRdb's copy keeps in-frame clones and lacks some. The sample yields about 58,000 clones, more than 70% seen once. This CDR3 has 15 residues. The V and J ends lost 2 bases and 0 bases respectively, with 8 bases between them. CDR1 and CDR2 (germline): MDHEN, SYDVKM. The source is an older woman with lung cancer. The rearrangement joins TRBV28 to TRBJ1-5, with D possibly matching TRBD1 (5 bases). The sequenced sample consisted of PBMCs. The CDR3 region has the DNA TGTGCCAGCAGTTTAGTAGGGGATAGCAATCAGCCCCAGCATTTT. As protein: CASSLVGDSNQPQHF.